Below, 32 T cell receptor beta chains from the same sample are listed, as sequenced in a study of blood T cell repertoires in COVID-19 (TCRdb year 2020). Receptor amplification or capture employed the immunoSEQ multiplex PCR assay. In TCRdb, the immuneACCESS table is reduced to in-frame sequences with V and J assigned. These tables do not hold every clone; where another copy was compared, an unresolved V gene accounts for under half, and the others remain unexplained. The sample records fewer than 150,000 clones, 85% to 90% of which are singletons. 11% of the sample comes from the top ten. The material sequenced was peripheral blood. The receptor source for this set is an elderly woman with acute or convalescent COVID-19.

The chain couples TRBV6-2 or TRBV6-3 to TRBJ1-5; TRBD1 aligns across 9 bases. V was clipped by 5 bases and J by 5 bases; unmatched bases: 7. The CDR3 spans 15 residues. CDR1 is MNHEY and CDR2 is SVGEGT in the germline V gene. CDR3 in amino acids: CASSGDRGSHQPQHF. The CDR3, as DNA: TGTGCCAGCAGTGGCGACAGGGGGTCTCATCAGCCCCAGCATTTT.

The chain is built from TRBV19 and TRBJ2-5; 8 nucleotides match TRBD1. V dropped 2 bases and J dropped 2; count of bases not matched to a gene: 7. Germline CDR1 and CDR2: LNHDA and SQIVND (reference sequence). This CDR3 is built from 16 residues. CDR3 protein: CASSISRGTGQETQYF. CDR3 DNA: TGTGCCAGTAGTATAAGTAGGGGGACAGGTCAAGAGACCCAGTACTTC.

This rearrangement joins TRBV10-3 to TRBJ1-4, with D possibly matching TRBD1 (5 bases). CDR3 size: 13 residues. V was trimmed by 7 bases and J by 5 bases, leaving 11 bases between them. Germline assignment: CDR1 ENHRY and CDR2 SYGVKD. In DNA, the CDR3 is TGTGCCATCATGGGGGGAGAAAATGAAAAACTGTTTTTT. Translation gives CAIMGGENEKLFF.

The genes are TRBV25-1 and TRBJ1-1; possible D gene TRBD1, 6 bases. V was pared by 3 bases and J by 10 bases, with 18 bases between. The CDR3 has 14 residues. The V gene's germline CDR1 is MGHDK and CDR2 SYGVNS. The CDR3 loop is CASSEEQGTGRAFF. As DNA, the CDR3 is TGTGCCAGCAGTGAGGAACAGGGAACGGGAAGAGCTTTCTTT.

This chain connects TRBV18 to TRBJ1-5, with a possible D match to TRBD1 (5 bases). Germline CDR1 KGHSH, CDR2 LQKENI. Trimming stripped 5 bases from V and 2 bases from J, with 10 bases between. The CDR3 sequence is 14 residues long. The DNA for the CDR3 is TGTGCCAGCTCAACCGGGACTGGCAATCAGCCCCAGCATTTT. This translates into CASSTGTGNQPQHF.

The V and J genes are TRBV2 and TRBJ2-1; TRBD1 matches 8 bases. This CDR3 is built from 13 residues. Per the germline V gene, CDR1 is SNHLY and CDR2 is FYNNEI. The V segment lost 6 bases and the J segment 6 bases; nucleotides outside the gene matches: 4. The CDR3 region has the DNA TGTGCCAGCAGAAATGACAGGGGCAATGAGCAGTTCTTC. Protein product: CASRNDRGNEQFF.

V is TRBV2 and J is TRBJ1-3; no definite D call. Germline CDR1 is SNHLY and CDR2 is FYNNEI. V lost 5 bases and J lost 0, with 11 bases in between. The CDR3 runs to 15 residues. DNA of the CDR3: TGTGCCAGCAGTCGTGACTGGAGCTCTGGAAACACCATATATTTT. Its protein is CASSRDWSSGNTIYF.

The V and J genes are TRBV19 and TRBJ1-2; the match to TRBD1 covers 7 bases. The V segment lost 3 bases and the J segment 4 bases; nucleotides outside the gene matches: 8. Germline CDR1 reads LNHDA; CDR2 reads SQIVND (reference sequence). This CDR3 has 15 amino acids. The CDR3 reads CASSIMDRPFYGYTF. The CDR3 DNA follows: TGTGCCAGTAGTATCATGGACAGGCCTTTCTATGGCTACACCTTC.

V and J are TRBV7-2 and TRBJ2-5, with D possibly being TRBD2 (6 bases). This CDR3 has 14 residues. Germline assignment: CDR1 SGHTA and CDR2 FQGNSA. The V gene lost 1 base and the J gene lost 5 bases, with 11 bases spanning the gap. Here the CDR3 reads CASSLVGGLETQYF. In nucleotides, the CDR3 is TGTGCCAGCAGCTTAGTGGGGGGTTTGGAGACCCAGTACTTC.

This clone was recorded only once. The V gene is TRBV7-9, the J gene TRBJ1-5; tentatively, D is TRBD1 (6 bases). The CDR3 sequence is 19 residues long. Germline V gene data show CDR1 as SEHNR and CDR2 as FQNEAQ (reference sequence). The germline V and J ends were trimmed by 5 bases and 0 bases, with 23 bases remaining between them. The CDR3 DNA sequence: TGTGCCAGCAGCCAACCCAGGGGTCCCCTATTAGGTAGCAATCAGCCCCAGCATTTT. This gives the protein CASSQPRGPLLGSNQPQHF. The full variable domain, its missing parts supplied by reference TRBV7-9 and TRBJ1-5, is DTGVSQNPRHKITKRGQNVTFRCDPISEHNRLYWYRQTLGQGPEFLTYFQNEAQLEKSRLLSDRFSAERPKGSFSTLEIQRTEQGDSAMYLCASSQPRGPLLGSNQPQHFGDGTRLSIL.

The V gene is TRBV5-4, the J gene TRBJ1-5; weak D call: TRBD1 (5 bases). V dropped 0 bases and J dropped 4 bases, with 8 bases sitting between them. The CDR3 has 14 residues. CDR1 is SGHNT, CDR2 YYREEE, per germline (reference sequence). CDR3 amino acids: CASSLGGTNQPQHF. The DNA for the CDR3 is TGTGCCAGCAGCTTGGGAGGGACTAATCAGCCCCAGCATTTT.

This chain links TRBV5-6 with TRBJ1-3; perhaps TRBD1 as D (5 bases). Germline V gives CDR1 SGHDT, CDR2 YYEEEE. The CDR3 totals 19 residues. With 4 bases removed from V and 3 bases from J, the gap between germline ends came to 26 bases. CDR3 loop: CASSPRVLAGRYFGNTIYF. In nucleotides, the CDR3 is TGTGCCAGCAGCCCCCGAGTTCTTGCGGGACGGTACTTTGGAAACACCATATATTTT.

The chain employs TRBV5-1 and TRBJ1-4, with D perhaps TRBD1 (5 bases). The V and J ends lost 4 bases and 2 bases respectively, with 12 bases between them. This CDR3 is 15 amino acids long. Germline values: CDR1 SGHRS, CDR2 YFSETQ. CDR3 in amino acids: CASSRGAGTNEKLFF. The CDR3, as DNA: TGCGCCAGCAGCCGTGGGGCAGGGACTAATGAAAAACTGTTTTTT. Together with reference TRBV5-1 and TRBJ1-4, the CDR3 gives the full variable domain: KAGVTQTPRYLIKTRGQQVTLSCSPISGHRSVSWYQQTPGQGLQFLFEYFSETQRNKGNFPGRFSGRQFSNSRSEMNVSTLELGDSALYLCASSRGAGTNEKLFFGSGTQLSVL.

The chain couples TRBV7-9 to TRBJ2-7, with 9 nucleotides matching TRBD1. Unmatched junction bases numbered 9, after V lost 4 bases and J lost 2 bases. The germline CDR1 and CDR2 sequences are SEHNR and FQNEAQ (reference sequence). The CDR3 has 16 residues. The CDR3 coding sequence is TGTGCCAGCAGCTCCACTCGGACAGGGGAAGCCTACGAGCAGTACTTC. This translates into CASSSTRTGEAYEQYF.

The chain links TRBV4-3 to TRBJ1-4, with D tentatively TRBD1 (5 bases). Germline assignment: CDR1 LGHNA and CDR2 YSLEER. The CDR3 has 18 residues. V was shortened by 0 bases and J by 6 bases, with 20 bases between the two germline ends. DNA for the CDR3: TGCGCCAGCAGCCAAGATCCAGCCGGGACTCCTCAAGATGAAAAACTGTTTTTT. This sequence encodes CASSQDPAGTPQDEKLFF.

V usage is TRBV6-5 and J usage is TRBJ1-6; 11 nucleotides agree with TRBD1. This CDR3 has 14 amino acids. The V and J ends lost 4 bases and 8 bases, in that order; junction bases with no gene match: 1. CDR1 and CDR2 from the germline V gene are MNHEY and SVGAGI. CDR3 region: CASSSGQGDSPLHF. CDR3 coding DNA: TGTGCCAGCAGTTCGGGACAGGGGGATTCACCCCTCCACTTT.

This clone was found a few times. The chain employs TRBV5-4 and TRBJ1-4; TRBD1 matches 7 bases. CDR3 length: 16 amino acids. Germline CDR1 and CDR2: SGHNT and YYREEE (reference sequence). V dropped 4 bases and J dropped 3; count of bases not matched to a gene: 9. The CDR3 here is CASSDGKGAANEKLFF. CDR3 sequence (DNA): TGTGCCAGCAGCGACGGAAAGGGGGCGGCTAATGAAAAACTGTTTTTT.

The chain couples TRBV9 to TRBJ1-1; TRBD1 matches 10 bases. This CDR3 spans 14 amino acids. In germline, CDR1 is SGDLS, CDR2 YYNGEE. V shed 4 bases, J shed 3 bases, and the junction held 3 bases outside the gene matches. The CDR3 sequence is CASSRQGAHTEAFF. In DNA form, the CDR3 reads TGTGCCAGCAGCCGACAGGGGGCCCACACTGAAGCTTTCTTT.

The rearrangement uses TRBV5-4 and TRBJ2-7; TRBD1 agrees at 7 bases. Germline V gene data show CDR1 as SGHNT and CDR2 as YYREEE (reference sequence). The CDR3 length is 15 residues. Trimming removed 4 bases from V and 3 bases from J; junction bases left unmatched: 10. Here the CDR3 reads CASSTFRDSNYEQYF. CDR3 coding DNA: TGTGCCAGCAGCACCTTCCGGGACAGCAACTACGAGCAGTACTTC. The entire variable domain, with the rest obtained from reference TRBV5-4 and TRBJ2-7, is as follows: ETGVTQSPTHLIKTRGQQVTLRCSSQSGHNTVSWYQQALGQGPQFIFQYYREEENGRGNFPPRFSGLQFPNYSSELNVNALELDDSALYLCASSTFRDSNYEQYFGPGTRLTVT.

The V call is TRBV7-2, the J call TRBJ2-5; D may be TRBD2 (6 bases). Germline lookup yields CDR1 SGHTA and CDR2 FQGNSA. The ends were cut back, 3 bases at V and 5 bases at J, with 10 bases in the middle. The CDR3 spans 13 residues. The CDR3 DNA is TGTGCCAGCAGCTTCGGGACTGGGGAGACCCAGTACTTC. Protein sequence: CASSFGTGETQYF.

The V and J genes are TRBV7-2 and TRBJ1-5, with D perhaps matching TRBD1 (5 bases). Trimming took 2 bases from V and 6 from J, leaving 11 bases between them. Germline CDR1 SGHTA, CDR2 FQGNSA. The CDR3 spans 14 residues. CDR3: CASSLTGTLQPQHF. In nucleotides, the CDR3 is TGTGCCAGCAGCTTAACCGGGACTCTTCAGCCCCAGCATTTT. Variable domain in full (rest from reference TRBV7-2 and TRBJ1-5): GAGVSQSPSNKVTEKGKDVELRCDPISGHTALYWYRQSLGQGLEFLIYFQGNSAPDKSGLPSDRFSAERTGGSVSTLTIQRTQQEDSAVYLCASSLTGTLQPQHFGDGTRLSIL.

The chain carries TRBV3-1 (or the pseudogene TRBV3-2) and TRBJ2-7; 9 nucleotides match TRBD2. The CDR3 has 16 residues. With V trimmed by 1 base and J by 4 bases, 8 bases remained unmatched. Germline V gene data show CDR1 as LGHDT and CDR2 as YNNKEL (reference sequence). The CDR3: CASSQVPSAGGYEQYF. In DNA, the CDR3 is TGTGCCAGCAGCCAAGTTCCGTCCGCGGGGGGGTACGAGCAGTACTTC.

The gene calls are TRBV25-1 and TRBJ2-7; 7 nucleotides line up with TRBD2. CDR3 length: 15 amino acids. Trimming cost V 1 base and J 0 bases; bases outside gene matches: 3. CDR1 MGHDK and CDR2 SYGVNS come from the germline V gene. The CDR3 DNA is TGTGCCAGCAGTGAATTGGGGGGGACCTCCTACGAGCAGTACTTC. Translated: CASSELGGTSYEQYF.

This chain links TRBV6-2 or TRBV6-3 with TRBJ1-1, with TRBD1 identical over 8 bases. J lost 0 bases, V lost 0 bases, and 6 bases had no gene match. The CDR3 is made up of 17 amino acids. Germline CDR1 is MNHEY and CDR2 is SVGEGT. The CDR3 nucleotides read TGTGCCAGCAGTTACTCAGGACAGGGACAATTGAACACTGAAGCTTTCTTT. This encodes CASSYSGQGQLNTEAFF.

This clone was seen just once. The chain links TRBV5-1 to TRBJ1-1, with D perhaps matching TRBD1 (5 bases). CDR1 is SGHRS, CDR2 YFSETQ, per germline. The CDR3 is 16 residues long. Trimming cost V 0 bases and J 3 bases, with 15 bases left between them. The CDR3 protein is CASSLAGGNYDTEAFF. CDR3 DNA: TGCGCCAGCAGCTTGGCCGGGGGGAATTACGACACTGAAGCTTTCTTT.

The rearrangement uses TRBV5-1 and TRBJ2-5; 11 nucleotides align to TRBD2. In germline, CDR1 is SGHRS, CDR2 YFSETQ. This CDR3 has 18 residues. V shed 0 bases, J shed 0 bases, and the junction held 7 bases outside the gene matches. CDR3 nucleotides: TGCGCCAGCAGCTTGGCTCTAGCGGGGGGCGGGTACCAAGAGACCCAGTACTTC. Its protein product is CASSLALAGGGYQETQYF.

V and J are TRBV29-1 and TRBJ2-3; tentative D call: TRBD2 (7 bases). Trimming left V 4 bases short and J 0 bases short, with 14 bases between. CDR1 and CDR2 (germline): SQVTM, ANQGSEA. CDR3 size: 15 residues. This CDR3 is CSVAGGRGSTDTQYF. CDR3 DNA: TGCAGCGTTGCAGGTGGGAGGGGGAGCACAGATACGCAGTATTTT.

The V and J genes are TRBV7-3 and TRBJ2-3; TRBD2 agrees at 7 bases. J lost 2 bases, V lost 0 bases, and 2 bases had no gene match. The CDR3 extends over 15 amino acids. Germline-derived CDR1 and CDR2 are SGHTA and FQGTGA. CDR3 in amino acids: CASSLTGGITDTQYF. CDR3 nucleotides: TGTGCCAGCAGCTTAACCGGGGGGATCACAGATACGCAGTATTTT.

This sequence joins TRBV5-1 and TRBJ1-5; D is perhaps TRBD1 (6 bases). The CDR3 extends over 14 amino acids. V lost 1 base, J lost 5 bases, and 10 bases lay in between. CDR1 SGHRS and CDR2 YFSETQ come from the germline V gene. The CDR3 loop reads CASSLQGNDQPQHF. In DNA form, the CDR3 reads TGCGCCAGCAGCTTGCAGGGGAATGATCAGCCCCAGCATTTT. Using reference TRBV5-1 and TRBJ1-5 for the parts outside the CDR3, the full variable domain is KAGVTQTPRYLIKTRGQQVTLSCSPISGHRSVSWYQQTPGQGLQFLFEYFSETQRNKGNFPGRFSGRQFSNSRSEMNVSTLELGDSALYLCASSLQGNDQPQHFGDGTRLSIL.

In regard to this clone: The junction departs from germline at one end; a sequencing error may be responsible. V usage is TRBV7-7 and J usage is TRBJ2-2; TRBD1 is a possible D gene (5 bases). Germline assignment: CDR1 SSHAT and CDR2 FNYEAQ (reference sequence). This CDR3 has 15 residues. The CDR3 sequence is CASSLSVGATGELFF. The CDR3, as DNA: TGTGCTAGCAGCTTAAGTGTTGGGGCCACCGGGGAGCTGTTTTTT.

The genes are TRBV2 and TRBJ2-7, with 8 bases identical to TRBD1. V trimming: 6 bases; J trimming: 5 bases; junction bases outside the gene matches: 9. CDR3 length: 14 amino acids. The V gene's germline CDR1 is SNHLY and CDR2 FYNNEI. This chain's CDR3 is CASRDSGTGHEQYF. The CDR3 DNA is TGTGCCAGCAGAGATTCCGGGACAGGCCACGAGCAGTACTTC.

The chain links TRBV2 to TRBJ1-6; 7 nucleotides line up with TRBD1. The trim removed 4 bases at V and 9 bases at J, leaving 9 bases unmatched. Germline V gives CDR1 SNHLY, CDR2 FYNNEI. The CDR3 sequence is 15 residues long. Here the CDR3 reads CASSVRQGVGSPLHF. As DNA, the CDR3 is TGTGCCAGCAGTGTCAGACAGGGCGTTGGTTCACCCCTCCACTTT. Based on the CDR3 plus reference TRBV2 and TRBJ1-6, the full variable domain is EPEVTQTPSHQVTQMGQEVILRCVPISNHLYFYWYRQILGQKVEFLVSFYNNEISEKSEIFDDQFSVERPDGSNFTLKIRSTKLEDSAMYFCASSVRQGVGSPLHFGNGTRLTVT.